Below, 30 T cell receptor beta chains from the same sample are listed, as sequenced in a study of radiation and T cells in renal cell carcinoma. Generated by immunoSEQ multiplex PCR, the TCRdb table keeps only in-frame clones and is missing some. The sample lists approximately 45,000 clones; roughly 84% were seen once. As to time point: baseline pretreatment blood. Treatment indicated: 15 Gy SBRT to primary tumor, nephrectomy 4 weeks later. This specimen was blood, taken from a patient whose treatment included radiotherapy and nephrectomy. These receptors all come from a woman aged 70-85 years with renal cell carcinoma.

The CDR3 spells CASRDRGRTEAFF. CDR3 in DNA: TGTGCCAGCAGGGACAGGGGGCGAACTGAAGCTTTCTTT. The chain is built from TRBV6-5 and TRBJ1-1, with 11 nucleotides matching TRBD1. The germline CDR1 and CDR2 sequences are MNHEY and SVGAGI. The CDR3 totals 13 residues. V shed 6 bases and J 5 bases; nucleotides not matched to a gene: 2.

J is TRBJ2-1 and V is TRBV7-9; 11 nucleotides agree with TRBD1. This CDR3 comprises 18 residues. Germline loops: CDR1 SEHNR, CDR2 FQNEAQ (reference sequence). V lost 5 bases and J lost 2; bases outside the gene matches: 11. This chain's CDR3 is CASSPRTGGVQAYNEQFF. In nucleotides, the CDR3 is TGTGCCAGCAGCCCAAGGACAGGGGGCGTCCAGGCCTACAATGAGCAGTTCTTC.

The gene calls are TRBV11-2 and TRBJ1-1; possible D gene TRBD1, 6 bases. Deletions cut 5 bases from V and 5 bases from J, with 18 bases between. This CDR3 spans 15 amino acids. From germline, CDR1 is SGHAT and CDR2 FQNNGV. Here the CDR3 DNA reads TGTGCCAGCAGCCCCGGCGGAGGGGGACGGACTGAAGCTTTCTTT. Its protein is CASSPGGGGRTEAFF.

The chain has TRBV9 and TRBJ2-7; possibly TRBD1 or TRBD2 for D (6 bases each). This CDR3 has 15 residues. The V and J ends lost 0 bases and 0 bases respectively, with 10 bases between them. The germline CDR1 and CDR2 sequences are SGDLS and YYNGEE. CDR3: CASSVAGGPSYEQYF. The CDR3 coding sequence is TGTGCCAGCAGCGTAGCTGGGGGGCCCTCCTACGAGCAGTACTTC.

A single count supports this clone. This rearrangement joins TRBV4-3 to TRBJ1-2; TRBD1 matches at 9 bases. CDR3 length equals 16 residues. CDR1 is LGHNA, CDR2 YSLEER, per germline. The trim removed 1 base at V and 0 bases at J, leaving 3 bases unmatched. CDR3 DNA sequence: TGCGCCAGCAGCCAAGCACAGGGGGCTACTAACTATGGCTACACCTTC. Translation: CASSQAQGATNYGYTF.

This clone was picked up one time. The rearrangement uses TRBV11-2 and TRBJ1-1; D ambiguous. The CDR3 consists of 13 residues. Germline loops: CDR1 SGHAT, CDR2 FQNNGV. Trimming stripped 2 bases from V and 8 bases from J, with 12 bases between. The CDR3 reads CASSLMRDIEAFF. The CDR3 coding sequence is TGTGCCAGCAGCTTAATGCGGGATATCGAAGCTTTCTTT.

This rearrangement joins TRBV9 to TRBJ2-7; a weak D match, TRBD2 (5 bases). Trimming shortened V by 5 bases and J by 7 bases, and 19 bases separated the two germline ends. The CDR3 spans 14 residues. Germline CDR1 SGDLS, CDR2 YYNGEE. The CDR3 DNA reads as TGTGCCAGCAGTGATTCCGGCGGGTTGGGTGAGCAGTACTTC. It yields the protein CASSDSGGLGEQYF.

The genes are TRBV5-4 and TRBJ2-7; no definite D call. Trimming shortened V by 5 bases and J by 0 bases, and 9 bases separated the two germline ends. CDR3 length: 13 amino acids. Looked up from germline, CDR1 is SGHNT and CDR2 is YYREEE (reference sequence). In DNA, the CDR3 is TGTGCCAGCAGGAGCAGTCCCTCCTACGAGCAGTACTTC. It is translated as CASRSSPSYEQYF.

CDR3: CASSLRDRSSYEQYF. Written as DNA, the CDR3 is TGTGCCAGCAGCCTCCGGGACAGGAGCTCCTACGAGCAGTACTTC. The chain joins TRBV5-4 to TRBJ2-7; 8 positions match TRBD1. The CDR3 runs 15 residues. Germline V lookup: CDR1 SGHNT, CDR2 YYREEE (reference sequence). After removal of 4 bases from V and 0 bases from J, the junction contained 6 bases not matched to a gene.

This clone was seen a few times. The V and J genes are TRBV5-6 and TRBJ1-1; D gene unclear. CDR3 size: 12 residues. Per the germline V gene, CDR1 is SGHDT and CDR2 is YYEEEE. V gave up 4 bases and J gave up 7 bases, with 11 bases separating them. This CDR3 reads CASSRLTFEAFF. Here the CDR3 DNA reads TGTGCCAGCAGCCGGCTGACCTTTGAAGCTTTCTTT.

The chain couples TRBV2 to TRBJ1-5, with 9 bases fitting TRBD1. The CDR3 length is 15 residues. The germline gives CDR1 SNHLY, CDR2 FYNNEI. The trim removed 4 bases at V and 7 bases at J, leaving 8 bases unmatched. The CDR3 DNA reads TGTGCCAGCAGTGCCTACAGGGGGCGCGACCAGCCCCAGCATTTT. This codes for CASSAYRGRDQPQHF.

The chain links TRBV5-4 to TRBJ2-5; TRBD1 matches at 12 bases. Germline loops: CDR1 SGHNT, CDR2 YYREEE (reference sequence). This CDR3 contains 16 residues. J lost 5 bases, V lost 7 bases, and 12 bases had no gene match. The CDR3 loop is CASQEGTGGAGETQYF. The DNA of the CDR3 is TGTGCCAGCCAGGAGGGGACAGGGGGCGCAGGGGAGACCCAGTACTTC.

The V and J genes are TRBV14 and TRBJ1-2, with TRBD1 matching 8 bases. From germline, CDR1 is SGHDN and CDR2 FVKESK. The CDR3 extends over 15 amino acids. The trim removed 3 bases at V and 7 bases at J, leaving 10 bases unmatched. CDR3 bases: TGTGCCAGCAGCCAGGCCGGACAGGGTACACTTGGCTACACCTTC. This gives the protein CASSQAGQGTLGYTF.

This chain joins TRBV13 and TRBJ2-3; D is possibly TRBD2 (7 bases). The ends were cut back, 3 bases at V and 4 bases at J, with 20 bases in the middle. CDR3 length: 17 residues. CDR1 PRHDT and CDR2 FYEKMQ come from the germline V gene (reference sequence). As DNA, the CDR3 is TGTGCCAGCAGCTTGTTCGGCCGGGGGGCCGAAGCAGATACGCAGTATTTT. Residues: CASSLFGRGAEADTQYF.

The rearrangement links TRBV15 to TRBJ1-2; 10 bases match TRBD1. After removal of 4 bases from V and 0 bases from J, the junction contained 14 bases not matched to a gene. Looked up from germline, CDR1 is LNHNV and CDR2 is YYDKDF (reference sequence). The CDR3 runs 19 residues. The CDR3 loop reads CATSKIGMTGGPPNYGYTF. The CDR3, as DNA: TGTGCCACCAGCAAAATAGGGATGACAGGGGGCCCGCCTAACTATGGCTACACCTTC. The full variable domain, rest sourced from reference TRBV15 and TRBJ1-2, is DAMVIQNPRYQVTQFGKPVTLSCSQTLNHNVMYWYQQKSSQAPKLLFHYYDKDFNNEADTPDNFQSRRPNTSFCFLDIRSPGLGDTAMYLCATSKIGMTGGPPNYGYTFGSGTRLTVV.

The chain recombines TRBV7-2 with TRBJ1-1, with 9 positions matching TRBD1. This CDR3 spans 12 amino acids. Germline CDR1 SGHTA, CDR2 FQGNSA. Losses at the gene ends were 1 base for V and 11 bases for J; bases not matched to a gene: 2. CDR3 sequence: CASSLDRGLAFF. The CDR3, as DNA: TGTGCCAGCAGCTTAGACAGGGGGCTTGCTTTCTTT. Looking up the rest from reference TRBV7-2 and TRBJ1-1 gives the full variable domain: GAGVSQSPSNKVTEKGKDVELRCDPISGHTALYWYRQSLGQGLEFLIYFQGNSAPDKSGLPSDRFSAERTGGSVSTLTIQRTQQEDSAVYLCASSLDRGLAFFGQGTRLTVV.

The V call is TRBV19, the J call TRBJ2-7; D perhaps matches TRBD1 (6 bases). This CDR3 is built from 15 residues. V lost 0 bases, J lost 4 bases, and 13 bases lay in between. Per germline, CDR1 LNHDA and CDR2 SQIVND (reference sequence). CDR3 DNA sequence: TGTGCCAGTAGTATAGACGGCAGGGGAATTTACGAGCAGTACTTC. Its protein is CASSIDGRGIYEQYF.

The chain joins TRBV19 to TRBJ2-3, with 10 bases matching TRBD1. Germline V gene lookup returns CDR1 LNHDA and CDR2 SQIVND (reference sequence). The CDR3 contains 21 residues. V lost 0 bases, J lost 2 bases, and 17 bases stayed unmatched. The CDR3 loop reads CASSIDFGQGVPAGHTDTQYF. CDR3 nucleotide sequence: TGTGCCAGTAGTATAGATTTTGGACAGGGGGTCCCGGCGGGTCACACAGATACGCAGTATTTT.

The V gene is TRBV10-1, the J gene TRBJ2-3, with unresolved D. Germline V gene sequence: CDR1 WNHNN, CDR2 SYGVQD (reference sequence). V was trimmed by 4 bases and J by 2 bases, leaving 7 bases between them. The CDR3 is 13 amino acids. The chain's CDR3 is CASSARTTDTQYF. The CDR3 DNA is TGCGCCAGCAGTGCACGGACCACAGATACGCAGTATTTT.

J is TRBJ2-7 and V is TRBV4-2; 8 bases line up with TRBD2. Losses at the gene ends were 0 bases for V and 6 bases for J; bases not matched to a gene: 7. Germline V lookup: CDR1 LGHNA, CDR2 YNFKEQ. The CDR3 has 15 amino acids. The CDR3 region is CASSQDLGTRVEQYF. DNA for the CDR3: TGTGCCAGCAGCCAAGATTTAGGGACTAGGGTCGAGCAGTACTTC.

The chain links TRBV29-1 to TRBJ1-2, with 7 bases lining up with TRBD1. The CDR3 has 13 amino acids. Looked up from germline, CDR1 is SQVTM and CDR2 is ANQGSEA. The junction had 11 bases not matched to a gene; V was cut back by 5 bases and J by 8 bases. The CDR3: CSVRTGNMGGYTF. The CDR3 bases are TGCAGCGTTCGGACAGGCAACATGGGGGGCTACACCTTC.

The chain recombines TRBV2 with TRBJ1-1; D gene ambiguous. CDR1 and CDR2 (germline): SNHLY, FYNNEI. The germline V and J ends were trimmed by 0 bases and 11 bases, with 13 bases remaining between them. The CDR3 extends over 13 amino acids. CDR3 bases: TGTGCCAGCAGTGAAGCGCCGATCGGAGTTGCTTTCTTT. This translates into CASSEAPIGVAFF.

The chain recombines TRBV4-3 with TRBJ1-1; possible D gene TRBD1, 6 bases. Trimming cost V 0 bases and J 0 bases, with 8 bases left between them. The germline gives CDR1 LGHNA, CDR2 YSLEER. The CDR3 is 15 residues long. CDR3 region: CASSQDRGVNTEAFF. In DNA, the CDR3 is TGCGCCAGCAGCCAAGACAGGGGCGTGAACACTGAAGCTTTCTTT.

V gene TRBV7-2 combines with J gene TRBJ1-3, with a weak D call TRBD1 (5 bases). The germline gives CDR1 SGHTA, CDR2 FQGNSA. The V end was cut by 3 bases, the J end by 2 bases, with 8 bases between. The CDR3 contains 14 residues. The CDR3 here is CASSLGGAGNTIYF. The DNA of the CDR3 is TGTGCCAGCAGCTTGGGGGGGGCTGGAAACACCATATATTTT.

The J gene is TRBJ1-1, the V gene TRBV15; D might be TRBD1 (6 bases). Germline-derived CDR1 and CDR2 are LNHNV and YYDKDF (reference sequence). The CDR3 loop spans 17 amino acids. V lost 1 base, J lost 4 bases, and 19 bases lay in between. CDR3 sequence: CATSRAGRGMGGTEAFF. The CDR3 region has the DNA TGTGCCACCAGCAGAGCGGGGAGGGGGATGGGGGGCACTGAAGCTTTCTTT.

A word on this clone: Within the sample, other DNA sequences also encode this same CDR3. The CDR3 coding sequence is TGCGCCAGCAGTGACCCGACGGAGAAATCCCTCCACTTT. It translates to CASSDPTEKSLHF. This chain joins TRBV10-2 and TRBJ1-6, with D uncertain. The CDR3 totals 13 residues. Germline CDR1 reads WSHSY; CDR2 reads SAAADI. V was cut by 3 bases and J by 14 bases, with 14 bases left in between.

The chain has TRBV6-6 and TRBJ2-4; 8 bases align to TRBD1. CDR1 and CDR2 from the germline V gene are MNHNY and SVGAGI (reference sequence). Trimming took 7 bases from V and 5 from J; bases not matched to a gene: 10. The length of the CDR3 is 15 residues. CDR3 residues: CASTRTGWAQNIQYF. DNA for the CDR3: TGTGCCAGCACCCGGACAGGGTGGGCCCAAAACATTCAGTACTTC.

This clone was counted between two and nine times. The rearrangement links TRBV16 to TRBJ1-5, with D maybe TRBD1 (5 bases). V lost 2 bases and J 7 bases, leaving 9 bases between the germline ends. The CDR3 has 13 amino acids. From germline, CDR1 is KGHSY and CDR2 FQNENV. In nucleotides, the CDR3 is TGTGCCAGCAGCCAAGGGACGTTCCAGCCCCAGCATTTT. Amino acids: CASSQGTFQPQHF.

This chain links TRBV9 with TRBJ2-7; TRBD1 matches at 7 bases. The V gene's germline CDR1 is SGDLS and CDR2 YYNGEE. Trimming at V came to 0 bases and at J to 2 bases, leaving 5 bases not matched to a gene. This CDR3 region has 15 residues. The CDR3 DNA follows: TGTGCCAGCAGCGTAGCTCCAGGGACAGCCTACGAGCAGTACTTC. Residues: CASSVAPGTAYEQYF.

The V gene is TRBV5-1, the J gene TRBJ1-2, with D tentatively TRBD1 (5 bases). This CDR3 spans 15 amino acids. Germline V gene data show CDR1 as SGHRS and CDR2 as YFSETQ. Trimming took 0 bases from V and 4 from J, leaving 13 bases between them. CDR3 residues: CASSLVGALGYGYTF. The CDR3 bases are TGCGCCAGCAGCTTGGTCGGGGCTTTAGGCTATGGCTACACCTTC.